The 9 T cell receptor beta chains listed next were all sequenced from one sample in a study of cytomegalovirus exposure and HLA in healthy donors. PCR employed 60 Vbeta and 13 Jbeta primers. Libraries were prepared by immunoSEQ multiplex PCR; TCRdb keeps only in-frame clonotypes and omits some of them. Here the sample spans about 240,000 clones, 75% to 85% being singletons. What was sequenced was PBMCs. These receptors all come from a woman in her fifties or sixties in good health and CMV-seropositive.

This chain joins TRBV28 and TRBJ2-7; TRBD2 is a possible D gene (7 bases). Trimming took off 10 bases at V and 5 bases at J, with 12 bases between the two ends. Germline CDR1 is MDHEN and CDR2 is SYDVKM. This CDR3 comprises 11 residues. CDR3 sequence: CATKGGDEQYF. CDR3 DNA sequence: TGTGCCACGAAGGGGGGGGACGAGCAGTACTTC.

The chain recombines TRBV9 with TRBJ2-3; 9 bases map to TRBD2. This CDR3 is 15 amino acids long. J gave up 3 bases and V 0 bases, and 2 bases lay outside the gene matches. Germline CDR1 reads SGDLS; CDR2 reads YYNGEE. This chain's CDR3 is CASSVVLAGTDTQYF. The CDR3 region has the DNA TGTGCCAGCAGCGTAGTCCTAGCGGGAACAGATACGCAGTATTTT.

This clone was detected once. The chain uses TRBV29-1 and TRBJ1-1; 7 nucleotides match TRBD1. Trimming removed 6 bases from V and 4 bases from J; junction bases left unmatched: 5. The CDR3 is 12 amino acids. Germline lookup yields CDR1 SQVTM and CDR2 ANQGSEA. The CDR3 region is CSVTGRSTEAFF. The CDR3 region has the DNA TGCAGCGTGACAGGGCGTAGCACTGAAGCTTTCTTT.

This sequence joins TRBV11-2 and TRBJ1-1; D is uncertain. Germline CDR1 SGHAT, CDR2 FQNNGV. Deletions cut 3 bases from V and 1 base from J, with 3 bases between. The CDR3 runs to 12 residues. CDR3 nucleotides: TGTGCCAGCAGCTTTAGGAACACTGAAGCTTTCTTT. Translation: CASSFRNTEAFF.

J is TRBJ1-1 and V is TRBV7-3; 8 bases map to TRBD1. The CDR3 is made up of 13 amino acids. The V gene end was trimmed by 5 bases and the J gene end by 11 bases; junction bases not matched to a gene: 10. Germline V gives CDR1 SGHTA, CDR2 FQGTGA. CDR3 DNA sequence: TGTGCCAGCAGCCAGAACAGGGGGGCTCTTGCTTTCTTT. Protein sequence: CASSQNRGALAFF.

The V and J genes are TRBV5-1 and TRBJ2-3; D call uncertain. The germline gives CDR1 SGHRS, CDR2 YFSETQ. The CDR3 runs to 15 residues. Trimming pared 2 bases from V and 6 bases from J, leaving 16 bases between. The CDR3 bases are TGCGCCAGCAGCTTTACAAGCCCCAGGAAGGATACGCAGTATTTT. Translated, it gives CASSFTSPRKDTQYF. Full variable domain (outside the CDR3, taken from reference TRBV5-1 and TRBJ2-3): KAGVTQTPRYLIKTRGQQVTLSCSPISGHRSVSWYQQTPGQGLQFLFEYFSETQRNKGNFPGRFSGRQFSNSRSEMNVSTLELGDSALYLCASSFTSPRKDTQYFGPGTRLTVL.

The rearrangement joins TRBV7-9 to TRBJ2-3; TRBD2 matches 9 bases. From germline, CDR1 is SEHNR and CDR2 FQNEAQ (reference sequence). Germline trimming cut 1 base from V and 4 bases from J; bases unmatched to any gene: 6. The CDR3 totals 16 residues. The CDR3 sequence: CASSLEGGRAADTQYF. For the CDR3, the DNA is TGTGCCAGCAGCTTAGAAGGCGGGAGGGCCGCAGATACGCAGTATTTT. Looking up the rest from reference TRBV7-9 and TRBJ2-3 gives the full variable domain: DTGVSQNPRHKITKRGQNVTFRCDPISEHNRLYWYRQTLGQGPEFLTYFQNEAQLEKSRLLSDRFSAERPKGSFSTLEIQRTEQGDSAMYLCASSLEGGRAADTQYFGPGTRLTVL.

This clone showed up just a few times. DNA for the CDR3: TGTGCCAGCTCACAGACCCCCGGGACAGGGTCCTACGAGCAGTACTTC. Its protein is CASSQTPGTGSYEQYF. This rearrangement joins TRBV18 to TRBJ2-7; 9 positions agree with TRBD1. This CDR3 has 16 amino acids. The junction had 8 bases not matched to a gene; V was cut back by 4 bases and J by 1 base. Germline CDR1 is KGHSH and CDR2 is LQKENI.

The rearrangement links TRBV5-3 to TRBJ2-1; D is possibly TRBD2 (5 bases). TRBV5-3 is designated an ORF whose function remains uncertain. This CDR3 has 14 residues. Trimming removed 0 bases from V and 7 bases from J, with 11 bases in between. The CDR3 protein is CARSLVLAANEQFF. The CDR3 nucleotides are TGTGCCAGAAGCTTGGTCCTAGCAGCGAATGAGCAGTTCTTC.